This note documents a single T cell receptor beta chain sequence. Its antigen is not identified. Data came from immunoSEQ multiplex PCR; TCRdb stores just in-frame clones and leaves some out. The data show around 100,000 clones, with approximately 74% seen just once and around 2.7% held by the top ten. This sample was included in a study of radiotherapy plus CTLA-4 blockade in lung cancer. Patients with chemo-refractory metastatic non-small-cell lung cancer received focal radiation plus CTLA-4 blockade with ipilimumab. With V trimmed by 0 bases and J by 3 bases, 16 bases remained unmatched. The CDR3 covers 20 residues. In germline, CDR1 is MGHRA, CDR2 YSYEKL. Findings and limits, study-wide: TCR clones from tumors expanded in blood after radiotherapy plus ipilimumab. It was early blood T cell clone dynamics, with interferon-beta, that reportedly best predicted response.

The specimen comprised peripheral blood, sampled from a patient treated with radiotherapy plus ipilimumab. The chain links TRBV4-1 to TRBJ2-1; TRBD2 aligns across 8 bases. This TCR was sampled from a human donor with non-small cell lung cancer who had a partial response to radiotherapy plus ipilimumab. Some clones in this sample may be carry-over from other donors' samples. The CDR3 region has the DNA TGCGCCAGCAGCCAAGACTATCTACCATCAGCGGGAGCCCGCTACAATGAGCAGTTCTTC. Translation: CASSQDYLPSAGARYNEQFF.